The 16 T cell receptor beta chains below were found in one sample sequenced in a study of cytomegalovirus exposure and HLA in healthy donors. Amplification used 60 Vbeta primers and 13 Jbeta primers. Generated by immunoSEQ multiplex PCR, the TCRdb table keeps only in-frame clones and is missing some. The sample has 85,000 to 130,000 clones; around 75% are singletons. The specimen was PBMCs. The receptors stem from a male donor in good health and CMV-seropositive.

As DNA, the CDR3 is TGTGCCAGCAGCTCGGTTAACAATGAGCAGTTCTTC. Its protein is CASSSVNNEQFF. V and J are TRBV5-4 and TRBJ2-1; no clear D. Looked up from germline, CDR1 is SGHNT and CDR2 is YYREEE (reference sequence). The CDR3 is made up of 12 amino acids. The V end was cut by 3 bases, the J end by 5 bases, with 6 bases between.

The rearrangement uses TRBV6-6 and TRBJ1-5; D gene unclear. V was cut by 6 bases and J by 5 bases, with 11 bases left in between. This CDR3 contains 13 residues. In germline, CDR1 is MNHNY, CDR2 SVGAGI (reference sequence). The CDR3, as DNA: TGTGCCAGCAGCCCCGGACTCGATCAGCCCCAGCATTTT. Its protein product is CASSPGLDQPQHF.

This rearrangement joins TRBV4-1 to TRBJ2-1; 10 bases are shared with TRBD2. Germline values: CDR1 MGHRA, CDR2 YSYEKL. The junction had 5 bases not matched to a gene; V was cut back by 1 base and J by 2 bases. The CDR3 has 17 residues. The CDR3 region is CASSQVILAGTYNEQFF. CDR3 bases: TGCGCCAGCAGCCAAGTGATACTAGCGGGGACCTACAATGAGCAGTTCTTC.

This rearrangement joins TRBV28 to TRBJ1-5; 7 positions match TRBD1. Germline CDR1 MDHEN, CDR2 SYDVKM. With 5 bases clipped from V and 4 bases from J, the junction kept 11 bases outside the gene matches. The CDR3 sequence is 16 residues long. The CDR3 reads CASSAPETGINQPQHF. CDR3 in DNA: TGTGCCAGCAGTGCCCCTGAGACAGGGATTAATCAGCCCCAGCATTTT.

V and J are TRBV27 and TRBJ2-5; TRBD1 is a possible D gene (5 bases). The last part of the DNA fits TRBJ2-7 better; the J call may be wrong. Germline lookup yields CDR1 MNHEY and CDR2 SMNVEV (reference sequence). The CDR3 spans 13 residues. The CDR3 DNA reads TGTGCCAGCAGTTTAAGGCAGGGTTACGAGCAGTACTTC. Protein sequence: CASSLRQGYEQYF.

The chain carries TRBV6-6 and TRBJ2-1; tentatively, D is TRBD1 (6 bases). Trimming took off 0 bases at V and 4 bases at J, with 13 bases between the two ends. This CDR3 is built from 16 residues. Germline CDR1 MNHNY, CDR2 SVGAGI (reference sequence). CDR3: CASSYSQGITYNEQFF. DNA for the CDR3: TGTGCCAGCAGTTACTCTCAGGGGATTACATACAATGAGCAGTTCTTC.

The chain carries TRBV14 and TRBJ1-2; D gene uncertain. This CDR3 has 13 amino acids. The V end lost 4 bases, the J end lost 6 bases, and 12 bases lay between the germline ends. Germline V gene data show CDR1 as SGHDN and CDR2 as FVKESK. In nucleotides, the CDR3 is TGTGCCAGCAGCCGGCAGGCAGGCGATGGCTACACCTTC. As protein: CASSRQAGDGYTF.

The V and J genes are TRBV7-2 and TRBJ2-5; TRBD1 might be the D (6 bases). The length of the CDR3 is 14 residues. V lost 1 base, J lost 4 bases, and 10 bases lay in between. Germline CDR1 reads SGHTA; CDR2 reads FQGNSA. The CDR3 sequence is CASSLGRRGETQYF. The CDR3 coding sequence is TGTGCCAGCAGCTTAGGTCGCAGGGGAGAGACCCAGTACTTC.

This clone appeared a single time. Here the CDR3 reads CASSLGGTTDTQYF. CDR3 nucleotides: TGTGCCAGCTCACTCGGGGGGACCACAGATACGCAGTATTTT. V usage is TRBV18 and J usage is TRBJ2-3; 7 positions agree with TRBD2. The CDR3 loop spans 14 amino acids. The V gene end was trimmed by 4 bases and the J gene end by 2 bases; junction bases not matched to a gene: 3. In germline, CDR1 is KGHSH, CDR2 LQKENI. Full variable domain (remainder filled in from reference TRBV18 and TRBJ2-3): NAGVMQNPRHLVRRRGQEARLRCSPMKGHSHVYWYRQLPEEGLKFMVYLQKENIIDESGMPKERFSAEFPKEGPSILRIQQVVRGDSAAYFCASSLGGTTDTQYFGPGTRLTVL.

This clone was seen just once. The gene calls are TRBV19 and TRBJ1-5, with D hard to call. The germline V and J ends were trimmed by 7 bases and 7 bases, with 11 bases remaining between them. CDR1 and CDR2 from the germline V gene are LNHDA and SQIVND (reference sequence). This CDR3 contains 12 residues. CDR3 residues: CASTLGRQPQHF. The CDR3 bases are TGTGCCAGTACCCTGGGCCGACAGCCCCAGCATTTT.

The rearrangement joins TRBV7-3 to TRBJ2-1, with 10 bases aligning to TRBD2. V trimming: 3 bases; J trimming: 6 bases; junction bases outside the gene matches: 11. The CDR3 contains 17 residues. Germline V gene data show CDR1 as SGHTA and CDR2 as FQGTGA. CDR3 region: CASSLMTGSGRSNEQFF. The DNA for the CDR3 is TGTGCCAGCAGCTTGATGACCGGTAGCGGGAGGAGCAATGAGCAGTTCTTC.

The CDR3 spells CASSRTTVNTEAFF. CDR3 in DNA: TGTGCCAGCAGCCGGACGACAGTGAACACTGAAGCTTTCTTT. The chain is built from TRBV4-2 and TRBJ1-1; D is possibly TRBD1 (5 bases). Germline V lookup: CDR1 LGHNA, CDR2 YNFKEQ. The CDR3 extends over 14 amino acids. The ends were cut back, 4 bases at V and 0 bases at J, with 9 bases in the middle.

This clone has a handful of counts. CDR3 nucleotides: TGTGCCAGCAGGATGGGGCAGAACACCGGGGAGCTGTTTTTT. As protein: CASRMGQNTGELFF. The chain links TRBV2 to TRBJ2-2; TRBD1 is a possible D gene (5 bases). Germline CDR1 and CDR2: SNHLY and FYNNEI. There are 14 residues in the CDR3. V was clipped by 6 bases and J by 1 base, with 9 bases between them.

The DNA of the CDR3 is TGCGCCAGCAGCCCGGGGACTAGCGGGAGAACCTACAATGAGCAGTTCTTC. Translating it yields CASSPGTSGRTYNEQFF. V and J are TRBV5-1 and TRBJ2-1, with TRBD2 matching 14 bases. The germline V gene has CDR1 SGHRS and CDR2 YFSETQ. The J segment lost 2 bases and the V segment lost 4 bases, leaving 5 bases of the junction unmatched. The CDR3 is 17 amino acids. The variable domain in full, completed from reference TRBV5-1 and TRBJ2-1, reads KAGVTQTPRYLIKTRGQQVTLSCSPISGHRSVSWYQQTPGQGLQFLFEYFSETQRNKGNFPGRFSGRQFSNSRSEMNVSTLELGDSALYLCASSPGTSGRTYNEQFFGPGTRLTVL.

The rearrangement links TRBV10-3 to TRBJ1-1, with a possible D match to TRBD1 (6 bases). The V and J ends lost 7 bases and 0 bases respectively, with 21 bases between them. The CDR3 sequence is 17 residues long. Germline CDR1 ENHRY, CDR2 SYGVKD. The CDR3 DNA is TGTGCCATCAAGGGGGTCGTTGAGCGGGACATGAACACTGAAGCTTTCTTT. This codes for CAIKGVVERDMNTEAFF.

The chain recombines TRBV30 with TRBJ2-4, with 9 bases matching TRBD2. CDR1 is GTSNPN, CDR2 SVGIG, per germline (reference sequence). The CDR3 has 17 amino acids. V trimming: 1 base; J trimming: 8 bases; junction bases outside the gene matches: 15. CDR3 residues: CAWSDRRLSGSPDIQYF. The DNA of the CDR3 is TGTGCCTGGAGTGACAGGCGACTTAGCGGGAGTCCGGACATTCAGTACTTC.